The sequence of this T cell receptor (beta chain) was determined in a study of human T cells and chemical hapten exposure. This clonotype has a count of ten or more. Per germline, CDR1 MNHEY and CDR2 SMNVEV (reference sequence). Trimming took 8 bases from V and 2 from J, leaving 10 bases between them. The CDR3 extends over 13 amino acids. TCRdb processed the RACE reads anew with MiXCR; each CDR3 protein has one entry. The sample carries over 70,000 distinct CDR3 sequences, roughly 11% recorded once. Sample time point: patch test 2, 6 weeks after DPC sensitization. The treatment: therapeutic diphenylcyclopropenone sensitization with weekly scalp DPC.

The genes are TRBV27 and TRBJ2-4; D may be TRBD1 or TRBD2 (5 bases each). This clonotype was obtained from a man between 18 and 29 years old with alopecia areata. Some clones in this sample may be carry-over from other donors' samples. The material sequenced was whole blood, taken in connection with sensitization to the hapten diphenylcyclopropenone (DPC). As DNA, the CDR3 is TGTGCCAGCGGTCAGGGACCCAAAAACATTCAGTACTTC. This gives the protein CASGQGPKNIQYF.